The sequence of this T cell receptor (beta chain) was determined in a study of T cell repertoires in cytomegalovirus infection. Overall study: Based on public TCR beta signatures, there were indications of CMV infection and of a matching HLA type.

Whole-study findings and limits: Dominant in the ex vivo response were TCR beta clonotypes restricted by HLA-C and specific for CMV.

TCRdb passed the reads through MiXCR, listing each CDR3 protein once. Among around 530,000 distinct CDR3 sequences, roughly 29% were seen once, and the ten largest hold approximately 13%. This clonotype was observed at least ten times. Its target is not known. The CDR3 totals 16 residues. Trimming left V 4 bases short and J 5 bases short, with 21 bases between. Germline CDR1 reads SGHVS; CDR2 reads FNYEAQ. The chain carries TRBV7-6 and TRBJ2-7; D is unresolved. The sequencing input was PBMCs. This TCR came from a human donor in good health (CMV status not recorded). Some clones in this sample may be carry-over from other donors' samples. The CDR3 spells CASSSALTRGLDEQYF. Here the CDR3 DNA reads TGTGCCAGCAGCTCAGCCTTGACCAGAGGTCTCGACGAGCAGTACTTC.